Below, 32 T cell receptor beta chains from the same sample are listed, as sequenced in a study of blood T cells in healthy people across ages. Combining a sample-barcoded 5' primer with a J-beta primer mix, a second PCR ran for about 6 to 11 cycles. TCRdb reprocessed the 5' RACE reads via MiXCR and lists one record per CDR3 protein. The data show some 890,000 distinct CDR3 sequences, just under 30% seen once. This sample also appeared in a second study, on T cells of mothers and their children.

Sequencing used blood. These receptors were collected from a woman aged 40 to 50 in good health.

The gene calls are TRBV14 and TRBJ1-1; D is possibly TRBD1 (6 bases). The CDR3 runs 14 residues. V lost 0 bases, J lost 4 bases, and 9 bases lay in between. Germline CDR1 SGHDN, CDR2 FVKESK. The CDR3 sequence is CASSQEPGATEAFF. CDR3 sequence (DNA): TGTGCCAGCAGCCAAGAACCAGGGGCCACTGAAGCTTTCTTT.

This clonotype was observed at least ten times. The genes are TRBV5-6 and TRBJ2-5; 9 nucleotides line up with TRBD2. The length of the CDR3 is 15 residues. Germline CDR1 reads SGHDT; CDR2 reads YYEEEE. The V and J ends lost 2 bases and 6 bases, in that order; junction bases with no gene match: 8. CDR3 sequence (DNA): TGTGCCAGCAGCTTCCTAGCGGGGAGGATAAAGACCCAGTACTTC. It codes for CASSFLAGRIKTQYF.

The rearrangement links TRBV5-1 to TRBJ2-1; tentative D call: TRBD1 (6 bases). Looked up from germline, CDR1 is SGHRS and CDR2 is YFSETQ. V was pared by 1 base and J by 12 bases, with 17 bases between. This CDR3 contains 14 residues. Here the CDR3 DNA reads TGCGCCAGCAGCTTGCCTCAGAGGGGGTCTCCGCAGTTCTTC. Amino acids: CASSLPQRGSPQFF.

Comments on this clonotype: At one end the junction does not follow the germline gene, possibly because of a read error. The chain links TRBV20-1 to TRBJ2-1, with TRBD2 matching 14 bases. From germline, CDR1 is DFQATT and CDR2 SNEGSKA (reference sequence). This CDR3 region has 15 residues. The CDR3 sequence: CNADPGLAGEGEQFF. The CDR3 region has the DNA TGCAATGCTGATCCGGGACTAGCGGGGGAGGGTGAGCAGTTCTTC.

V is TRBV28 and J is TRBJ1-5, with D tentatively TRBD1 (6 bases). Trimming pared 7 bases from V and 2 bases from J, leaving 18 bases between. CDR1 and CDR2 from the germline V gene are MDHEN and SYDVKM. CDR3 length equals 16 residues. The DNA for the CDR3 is TGTGCCAGCACCCTAGGACAGCCGTGGGGCAATCAGCCCCAGCATTTT. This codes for CASTLGQPWGNQPQHF. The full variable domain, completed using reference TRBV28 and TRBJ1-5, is DVKVTQSSRYLVKRTGEKVFLECVQDMDHENMFWYRQDPGLGLRLIYFSYDVKMKEKGDIPEGYSVSREKKERFSLILESASTNQTSMYLCASTLGQPWGNQPQHFGDGTRLSIL.

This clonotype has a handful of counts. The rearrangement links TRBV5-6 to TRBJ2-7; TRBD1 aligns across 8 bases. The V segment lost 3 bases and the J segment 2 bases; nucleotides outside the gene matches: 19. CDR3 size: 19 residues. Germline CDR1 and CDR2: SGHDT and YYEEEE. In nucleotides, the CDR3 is TGTGCCAGCAGCTCGTACAGGGGGACGGGGTCCTTGTTGACCTACGAGCAGTACTTC. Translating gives CASSSYRGTGSLLTYEQYF.

The CDR3 reads CASSEQGRTAEAFF. The CDR3 nucleotides are TGTGCCAGCAGCGAACAGGGGAGGACCGCTGAAGCTTTCTTT. The V call is TRBV6-6, the J call TRBJ1-1; 7 bases match TRBD1. This CDR3 is built from 14 residues. V was pared by 6 bases and J by 6 bases, with 10 bases of the junction left unmatched. Looked up from germline, CDR1 is MNHNY and CDR2 is SVGAGI (reference sequence).

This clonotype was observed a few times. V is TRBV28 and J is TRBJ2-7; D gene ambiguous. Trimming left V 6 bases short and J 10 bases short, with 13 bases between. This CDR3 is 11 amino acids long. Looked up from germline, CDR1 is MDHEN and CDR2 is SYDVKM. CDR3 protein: CASRLNRAQYF. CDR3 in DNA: TGTGCCAGCAGGCTTAATAGGGCCCAGTACTTC. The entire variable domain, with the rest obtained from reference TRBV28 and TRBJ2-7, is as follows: DVKVTQSSRYLVKRTGEKVFLECVQDMDHENMFWYRQDPGLGLRLIYFSYDVKMKEKGDIPEGYSVSREKKERFSLILESASTNQTSMYLCASRLNRAQYFGPGTRLTVT.

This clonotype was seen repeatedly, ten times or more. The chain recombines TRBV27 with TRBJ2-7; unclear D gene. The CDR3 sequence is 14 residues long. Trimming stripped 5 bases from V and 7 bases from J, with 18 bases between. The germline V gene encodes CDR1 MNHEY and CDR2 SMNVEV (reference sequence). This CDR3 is CASSPAVASLEQYF. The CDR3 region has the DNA TGTGCCAGCAGTCCGGCAGTTGCCAGTTTAGAGCAGTACTTC.

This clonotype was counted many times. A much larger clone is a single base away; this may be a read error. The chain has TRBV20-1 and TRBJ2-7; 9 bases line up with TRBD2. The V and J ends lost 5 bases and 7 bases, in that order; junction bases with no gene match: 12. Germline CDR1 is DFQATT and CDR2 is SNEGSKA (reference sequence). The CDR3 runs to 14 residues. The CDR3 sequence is CSAGPLRGGREQYF. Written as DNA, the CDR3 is TGCAGTGCTGGACCGTTGCGGGGGGGCCGGGAGCAGTACTTC.

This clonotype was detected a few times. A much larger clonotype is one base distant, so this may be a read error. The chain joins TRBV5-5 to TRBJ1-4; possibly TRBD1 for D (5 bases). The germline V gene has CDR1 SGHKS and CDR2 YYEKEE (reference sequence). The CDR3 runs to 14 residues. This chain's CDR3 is CAGSRGDSNEKLFF. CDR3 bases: TGTGCCGGCAGCCGAGGGGACTCTAATGAAAAACTGTTTTTT.

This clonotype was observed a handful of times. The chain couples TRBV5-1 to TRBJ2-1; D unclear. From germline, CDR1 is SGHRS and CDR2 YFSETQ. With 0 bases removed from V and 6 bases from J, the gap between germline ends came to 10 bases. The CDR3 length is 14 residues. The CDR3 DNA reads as TGCGCCAGCAGCTTGGGGCCGCCCTCCAATGAGCAGTTCTTC. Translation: CASSLGPPSNEQFF.

CDR3 loop: CASRTTTTGNNSPLHF. The CDR3 coding sequence is TGTGCCAGCAGGACCACCACGACAGGAAATAATTCACCCCTCCACTTT. This chain joins TRBV6-2 or TRBV6-3 and TRBJ1-6; D is possibly TRBD1 (6 bases). Trimming stripped 6 bases from V and 5 bases from J, with 17 bases between. CDR3 length equals 16 residues. From germline, CDR1 is MNHEY and CDR2 SVGEGT.

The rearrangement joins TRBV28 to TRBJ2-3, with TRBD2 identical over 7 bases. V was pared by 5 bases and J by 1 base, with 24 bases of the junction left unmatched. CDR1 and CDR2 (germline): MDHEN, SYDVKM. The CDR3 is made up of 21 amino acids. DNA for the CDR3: TGTGCCAGCAGTCCTTATTCTGCCGGACTAGTCCAGGAGGTGGGCACAGATACGCAGTATTTT. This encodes CASSPYSAGLVQEVGTDTQYF.

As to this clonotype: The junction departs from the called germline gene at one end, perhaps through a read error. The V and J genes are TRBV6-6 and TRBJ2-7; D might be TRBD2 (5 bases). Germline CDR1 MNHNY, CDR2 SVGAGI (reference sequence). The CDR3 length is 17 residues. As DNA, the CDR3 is TGTGCCTGCAGTTCCCCCGGGGAGCGGCCGGTCTCCTACGAGCAGTACTTC. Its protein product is CACSSPGERPVSYEQYF.

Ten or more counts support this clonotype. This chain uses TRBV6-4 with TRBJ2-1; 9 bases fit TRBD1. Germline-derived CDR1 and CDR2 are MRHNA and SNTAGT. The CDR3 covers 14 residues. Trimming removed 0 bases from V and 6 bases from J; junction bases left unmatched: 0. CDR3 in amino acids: CASSDSTGGNEQFF. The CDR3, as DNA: TGTGCCAGCAGTGACTCGACAGGGGGCAATGAGCAGTTCTTC.

The DNA of the CDR3 is TGCGCCAGCAGCTCGGGACAGGGCCTCTCCATGAACACTGAAGCTTTCTTT. Amino acid sequence: CASSSGQGLSMNTEAFF. This chain connects TRBV5-1 to TRBJ1-1, with 9 bases fitting TRBD1. This CDR3 comprises 17 residues. The V segment lost 3 bases and the J segment 0 bases; nucleotides outside the gene matches: 9. Germline loops: CDR1 SGHRS, CDR2 YFSETQ.

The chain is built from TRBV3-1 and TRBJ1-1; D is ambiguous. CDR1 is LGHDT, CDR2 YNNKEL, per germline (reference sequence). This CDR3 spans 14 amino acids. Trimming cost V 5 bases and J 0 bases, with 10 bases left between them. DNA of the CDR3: TGTGCCAGCAGCAATGGACTTATGAACACTGAAGCTTTCTTT. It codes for CASSNGLMNTEAFF.

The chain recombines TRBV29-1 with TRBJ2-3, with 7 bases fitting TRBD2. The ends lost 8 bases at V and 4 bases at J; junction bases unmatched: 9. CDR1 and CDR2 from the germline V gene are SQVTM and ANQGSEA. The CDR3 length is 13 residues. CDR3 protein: CSCRGGQADTQYF. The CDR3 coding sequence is TGCAGCTGCCGGGGAGGGCAGGCAGATACGCAGTATTTT.

The DNA for the CDR3 is TGTGCCAGCAACTGGTCGGGGTACACTGAAGCTTTCTTT. This translates into CASNWSGYTEAFF. This sequence joins TRBV21-1 and TRBJ1-1. TRBV21-1 corresponds to a pseudogene. This CDR3 contains 13 residues.

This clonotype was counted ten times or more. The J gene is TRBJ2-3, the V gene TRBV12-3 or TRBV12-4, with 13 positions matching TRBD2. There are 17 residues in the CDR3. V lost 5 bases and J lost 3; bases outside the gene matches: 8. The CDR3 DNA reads TGTGCCAGCAGTCCCACACCGGGACTAGCGGGAACAGATACGCAGTATTTT. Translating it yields CASSPTPGLAGTDTQYF.

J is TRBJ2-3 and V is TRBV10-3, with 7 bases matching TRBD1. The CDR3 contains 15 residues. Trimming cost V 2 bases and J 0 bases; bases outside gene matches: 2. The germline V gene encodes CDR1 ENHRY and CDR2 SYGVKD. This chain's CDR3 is CAISEGDSSTDTQYF. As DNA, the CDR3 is TGTGCCATCAGTGAGGGGGACAGTAGCACAGATACGCAGTATTTT.

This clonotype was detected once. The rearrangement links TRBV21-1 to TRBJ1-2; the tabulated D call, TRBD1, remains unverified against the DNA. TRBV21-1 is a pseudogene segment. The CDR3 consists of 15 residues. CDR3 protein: CASPGARDSNYGYTF. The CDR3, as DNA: TGTGCCAGCCCTGGGGCAAGGGACAGTAACTATGGCTACACCTTC.

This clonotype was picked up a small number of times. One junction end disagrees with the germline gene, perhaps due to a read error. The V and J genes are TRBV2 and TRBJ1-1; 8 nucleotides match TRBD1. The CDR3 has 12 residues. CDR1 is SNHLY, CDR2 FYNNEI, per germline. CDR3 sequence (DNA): TGTCCCAGCAGGAGGGACAGGCATGAAGCTTTCTTT. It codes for CPSRRDRHEAFF.

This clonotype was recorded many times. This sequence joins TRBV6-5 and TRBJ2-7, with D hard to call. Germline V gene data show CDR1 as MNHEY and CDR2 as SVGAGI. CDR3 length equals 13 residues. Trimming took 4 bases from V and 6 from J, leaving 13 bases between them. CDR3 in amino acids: CASSFRAPFEQYF. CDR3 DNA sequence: TGTGCCAGCAGTTTCCGGGCCCCTTTCGAGCAGTACTTC.

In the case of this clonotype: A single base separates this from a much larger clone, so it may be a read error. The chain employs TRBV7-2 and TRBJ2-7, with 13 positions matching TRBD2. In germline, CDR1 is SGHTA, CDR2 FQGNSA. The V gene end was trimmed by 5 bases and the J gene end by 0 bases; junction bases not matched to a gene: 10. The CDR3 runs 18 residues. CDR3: CASSQQGLAGLNSYEQYF. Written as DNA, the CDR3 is TGTGCCAGCAGCCAACAGGGACTAGCGGGGCTTAACTCCTACGAGCAGTACTTC.

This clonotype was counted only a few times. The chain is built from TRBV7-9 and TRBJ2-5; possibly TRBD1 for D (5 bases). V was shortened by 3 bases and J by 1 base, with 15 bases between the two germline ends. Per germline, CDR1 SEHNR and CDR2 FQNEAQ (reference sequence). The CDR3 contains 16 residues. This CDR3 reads CASSFGAETPQETQYF. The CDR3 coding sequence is TGTGCCAGCAGCTTTGGGGCAGAAACACCCCAAGAGACCCAGTACTTC.

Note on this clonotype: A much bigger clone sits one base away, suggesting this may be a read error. The CDR3: CASSLALRTSEQYF. The CDR3 nucleotides are TGTGCCAGCAGCTTAGCGCTTAGGACTTCGGAGCAGTACTTC. J is TRBJ2-4 and V is TRBV7-2; D may be TRBD2 (5 bases). The CDR3 is 14 residues long. CDR1 SGHTA and CDR2 FQGNSA come from the germline V gene. V shed 0 bases and J shed 13 bases, with 16 bases lying between them.

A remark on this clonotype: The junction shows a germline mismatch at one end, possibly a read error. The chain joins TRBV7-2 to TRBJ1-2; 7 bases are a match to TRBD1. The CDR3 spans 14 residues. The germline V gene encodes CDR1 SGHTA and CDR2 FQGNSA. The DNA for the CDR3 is TGTGCCGGCAGCGCTGGGACAGCTAACTATGGCTACACCTTC. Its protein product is CAGSAGTANYGYTF. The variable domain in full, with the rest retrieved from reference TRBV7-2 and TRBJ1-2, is GAGVSQSPSNKVTEKGKDVELRCDPISGHTALYWYRQSLGQGLEFLIYFQGNSAPDKSGLPSDRFSAERTGGSVSTLTIQRTQQEDSAVYLCAGSAGTANYGYTFGSGTRLTVV.

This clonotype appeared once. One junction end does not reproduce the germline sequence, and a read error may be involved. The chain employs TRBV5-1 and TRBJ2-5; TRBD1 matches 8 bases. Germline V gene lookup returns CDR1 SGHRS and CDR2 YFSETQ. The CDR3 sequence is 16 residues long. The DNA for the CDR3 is TGCGCCAGCAGCTTGACCGAGACAGGGGATCAAGAGGCCCAGTACTTC. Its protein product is CASSLTETGDQEAQYF.

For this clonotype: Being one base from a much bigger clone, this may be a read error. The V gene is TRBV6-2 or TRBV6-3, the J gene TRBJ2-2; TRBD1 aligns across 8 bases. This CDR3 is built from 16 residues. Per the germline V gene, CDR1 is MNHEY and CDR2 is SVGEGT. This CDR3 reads CASSYWTGWNTGKLFF. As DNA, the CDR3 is TGTGCCAGCAGTTACTGGACAGGGTGGAACACCGGGAAGCTGTTTTTT.

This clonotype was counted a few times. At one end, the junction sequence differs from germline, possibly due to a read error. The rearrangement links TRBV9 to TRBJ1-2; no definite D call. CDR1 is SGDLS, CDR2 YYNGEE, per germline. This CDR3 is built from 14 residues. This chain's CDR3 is CAGSVGTRNYGYTF. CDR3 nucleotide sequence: TGTGCCGGCAGCGTAGGAACACGTAACTATGGCTACACCTTC.